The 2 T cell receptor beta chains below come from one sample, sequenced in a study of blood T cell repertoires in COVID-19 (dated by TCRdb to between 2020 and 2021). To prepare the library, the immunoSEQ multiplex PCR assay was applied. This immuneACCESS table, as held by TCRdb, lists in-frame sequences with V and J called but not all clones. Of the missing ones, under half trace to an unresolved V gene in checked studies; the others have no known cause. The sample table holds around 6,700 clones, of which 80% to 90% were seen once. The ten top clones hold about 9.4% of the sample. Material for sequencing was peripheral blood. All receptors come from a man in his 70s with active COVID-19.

CDR3 residues: CASSTRTGVAYGYTF. CDR3 coding DNA: TGTGCCAGCAGCACCCGGACAGGGGTGGCCTATGGCTACACCTTC. J is TRBJ1-2 and V is TRBV7-2; 9 bases line up with TRBD1. The V gene's germline CDR1 is SGHTA and CDR2 FQGNSA. The CDR3 length is 15 residues. With V trimmed by 5 bases and J by 4 bases, 8 bases remained unmatched.

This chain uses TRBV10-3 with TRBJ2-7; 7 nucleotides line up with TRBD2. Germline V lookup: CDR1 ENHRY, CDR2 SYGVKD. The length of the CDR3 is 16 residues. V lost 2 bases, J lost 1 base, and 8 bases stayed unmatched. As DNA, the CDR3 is TGTGCCATCAGTGAGGGGGGGGTGACGCTATCCTACGAGCAGTACTTC. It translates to CAISEGGVTLSYEQYF.